Below, 20 T cell receptor beta chains from the same sample are listed, as sequenced in a study of CD8 T cells in Susac syndrome. The authors reverse transcribed roughly 0.5 to 1 ug RNA with random hexamers. A single record per CDR3 protein comes from TCRdb applying MiXCR to the immunoSEQ multiplex PCR reads. This table has around 170,000 distinct CDR3 sequences, about 94% appearing once. The sample taken for sequencing was CD4+ T cells from PBMCs. The receptors come from a human donor with Susac syndrome.

V gene TRBV29-1 combines with J gene TRBJ1-2; D call uncertain. V lost 6 bases to trimming and J lost 5 bases, with 13 bases between them. The germline gives CDR1 SQVTM, CDR2 ANQGSEA. This CDR3 contains 12 residues. The CDR3: CSVQPERYGYTF. The CDR3, as DNA: TGCAGCGTCCAACCGGAGCGGTATGGCTACACCTTC.

This chain joins TRBV11-2 and TRBJ2-1, with 9 bases that match TRBD1. V was clipped by 3 bases and J by 7 bases; unmatched bases: 10. The CDR3 spans 16 residues. Germline CDR1 reads SGHAT; CDR2 reads FQNNGV. The chain's CDR3 is CASSLSGTGPGNEQFF. The CDR3 DNA is TGTGCCAGCAGCTTGTCCGGGACAGGGCCTGGGAATGAGCAGTTCTTC.

The chain employs TRBV20-1 and TRBJ2-3, with TRBD2 matching over 7 bases. The CDR3 consists of 15 residues. V lost 1 base, J lost 2 bases, and 6 bases stayed unmatched. Germline loops: CDR1 DFQATT, CDR2 SNEGSKA (reference sequence). CDR3 DNA: TGCAGTGCTAGAGCACCAGCGGGATTCACAGATACGCAGTATTTT. It yields the protein CSARAPAGFTDTQYF.

The chain recombines TRBV6-6 with TRBJ2-7; 11 nucleotides match TRBD1. Germline CDR1 MNHNY, CDR2 SVGAGI (reference sequence). The CDR3 is 15 residues long. Germline trimming cut 6 bases from V and 2 bases from J; bases unmatched to any gene: 6. The CDR3 loop is CASSKLGQGAYEQYF. CDR3 nucleotides: TGTGCCAGCAGCAAACTGGGACAGGGGGCCTACGAGCAGTACTTC.

This chain uses TRBV20-1 with TRBJ2-7; maybe TRBD2 (5 bases). The V end lost 4 bases, the J end lost 2 bases, and 6 bases lay between the germline ends. The germline V gene has CDR1 DFQATT and CDR2 SNEGSKA (reference sequence). The length of the CDR3 is 11 residues. CDR3 amino acids: CSAKTTYEQYF. In nucleotides, the CDR3 is TGCAGTGCTAAGACTACCTACGAGCAGTACTTC.

The chain recombines TRBV20-1 with TRBJ2-5; tentatively, D is TRBD1 (6 bases). The CDR3 runs 12 residues. Per germline, CDR1 DFQATT and CDR2 SNEGSKA (reference sequence). Trimming took 7 bases from V and 2 from J, leaving 11 bases between them. CDR3 bases: TGCAGTGTCTCGGACAGACAAGAGACCCAGTACTTC. This codes for CSVSDRQETQYF.

V and J are TRBV30 and TRBJ1-4; D is uncertain. CDR1 and CDR2 (germline): GTSNPN, SVGIG (reference sequence). V was pared by 3 bases and J by 5 bases, with 4 bases between. The CDR3 loop spans 11 amino acids. CDR3: CAWRWNEKLFF. CDR3 coding DNA: TGTGCCTGGAGATGGAATGAAAAACTGTTTTTT.

The rearrangement uses TRBV30 and TRBJ2-5; 8 positions agree with TRBD2. Germline CDR1 and CDR2: GTSNPN and SVGIG (reference sequence). The trim removed 2 bases at V and 5 bases at J, leaving 7 bases unmatched. The CDR3 covers 14 residues. CDR3 sequence (DNA): TGTGCCTGGAGTTTCCGGGGGGGTAGTGAGACCCAGTACTTC. Translating gives CAWSFRGGSETQYF.

The rearrangement links TRBV12-3 or TRBV12-4 to TRBJ2-5; tentatively, D is TRBD1 (5 bases). The germline V and J ends were trimmed by 6 bases and 5 bases, with 10 bases remaining between them. The CDR3 runs to 12 residues. The CDR3 is CASSYRTETQYF. The DNA for the CDR3 is TGTGCCAGCAGCTACAGGACGGAGACCCAGTACTTC.

This chain joins TRBV6-5 and TRBJ2-2; 8 nucleotides line up with TRBD1. The CDR3 contains 16 residues. CDR1 and CDR2 (germline): MNHEY, SVGAGI. V shed 2 bases, J shed 3 bases, and the junction held 5 bases outside the gene matches. The CDR3 coding sequence is TGTGCCAGCAGTTACCGCCAGGGGGCGTACACCGGGGAGCTGTTTTTT. It encodes CASSYRQGAYTGELFF.

As regards this clonotype: A junction boundary mismatches the germline segment, possibly from a read error. The V call is TRBV6-1, the J call TRBJ2-7, with 10 nucleotides matching TRBD1. Germline V gives CDR1 MNHNS, CDR2 SASEGT. This CDR3 has 16 amino acids. The CDR3 here is CASALGGDRGSHEQYF. The DNA for the CDR3 is TGTGCCAGCGCCCTGGGGGGGGACAGGGGCTCCCACGAGCAGTACTTC.

The J gene is TRBJ2-7, the V gene TRBV4-3, with 15 positions matching TRBD2. Germline CDR1 LGHNA, CDR2 YSLEER. With 1 base clipped from V and 5 bases from J, the junction kept 0 bases outside the gene matches. This CDR3 has 15 amino acids. The CDR3 bases are TGCGCCAGCAGCCAAGGGACTAGCGGGGGGGACGAGCAGTACTTC. Amino acids: CASSQGTSGGDEQYF.

V usage is TRBV6-2 or TRBV6-3 and J usage is TRBJ1-2; D is uncertain. The CDR3 totals 13 residues. The V end lost 8 bases, the J end lost 8 bases, and 18 bases lay between the germline ends. Looked up from germline, CDR1 is MNHEY and CDR2 is SVGEGT. This CDR3 reads CASAYNGQLGYTF. CDR3 nucleotides: TGTGCCAGCGCTTATAACGGGCAGCTCGGCTACACCTTC.

This clonotype has just one count. The chain joins TRBV6-1 to TRBJ1-5, with D tentatively TRBD1 (6 bases). The CDR3 totals 15 residues. Trimming left V 6 bases short and J 3 bases short, with 15 bases between. CDR1 and CDR2 (germline): MNHNS, SASEGT. The CDR3, as DNA: TGTGCCAGCAGACCCGAATGGGGGCTCAATCAGCCCCAGCATTTT. It encodes CASRPEWGLNQPQHF.

The CDR3: CASSLGGTGSRTDTQYF. The CDR3 DNA reads TGTGCCAGCAGCTTAGGAGGTACAGGGTCGCGCACAGATACGCAGTATTTT. This chain links TRBV11-2 with TRBJ2-3; maybe TRBD1 (6 bases). Trimming took 1 base from V and 1 from J, leaving 15 bases between them. The CDR3 is 17 amino acids. CDR1 and CDR2 (germline): SGHAT, FQNNGV.

V gene TRBV7-2 combines with J gene TRBJ2-2; 9 positions match TRBD1. The CDR3 loop spans 14 amino acids. In germline, CDR1 is SGHTA, CDR2 FQGNSA. With V trimmed by 5 bases and J by 8 bases, 6 bases remained unmatched. The CDR3, as DNA: TGTGCCAGCAGCAGGGACAGGGTTATAGGGGAGCTGTTTTTT. Protein product: CASSRDRVIGELFF.

The chain joins TRBV24-1 to TRBJ2-5; D not resolved. This CDR3 comprises 13 residues. Trimming took off 1 base at V and 1 base at J, with 3 bases between the two ends. Germline V gene data show CDR1 as KGHDR and CDR2 as SFDVKD. The CDR3 spells CATSDFIQETQYF. In DNA form, the CDR3 reads TGTGCCACCAGTGATTTCATCCAAGAGACCCAGTACTTC.

The chain combines TRBV9 with TRBJ2-2; D possibly corresponds to TRBD2 (6 bases). Looked up from germline, CDR1 is SGDLS and CDR2 is YYNGEE. CDR3 length: 14 residues. Deletions cut 3 bases from V and 5 bases from J, with 11 bases between. The CDR3 region is CASSAAGTTGELFF. The CDR3 region has the DNA TGTGCCAGCAGCGCCGCCGGGACTACCGGGGAGCTGTTTTTT.

The chain combines TRBV7-2 with TRBJ2-4; D uncertain. The germline V gene encodes CDR1 SGHTA and CDR2 FQGNSA. The CDR3 length is 12 residues. Trimming cost V 5 bases and J 8 bases, with 10 bases left between them. Here the CDR3 reads CASSDVLHIQYF. DNA of the CDR3: TGTGCCAGCAGCGATGTCCTACACATTCAGTACTTC.

The chain has TRBV7-8 and TRBJ2-5; D tentatively fits TRBD1 or TRBD2 (6 bases each). Between the trimmed V and J ends, which lost 6 bases and 1 base, there was a span of 12 bases. The CDR3 has 14 amino acids. CDR1 SGHVS and CDR2 FQNEAQ come from the germline V gene. In DNA form, the CDR3 reads TGTGCCAGCAGGACCCGGGGGCCCCAAGAGACCCAGTACTTC. Protein product: CASRTRGPQETQYF.